This entry lists 2 T cell receptor beta chains sequenced from one sample in a study of shared clonotypes between healthy human individuals. Naive CD8 cells lacked CD45RO, underwent positive selection for CCR7 and left out terminally differentiated effector memory CD45RA+ cells. Here immunoSEQ multiplex PCR was the method, and the copy in TCRdb shows in-frame clones only, minus some. The table records about 820,000 clones, around 92% of them present only once. Sequenced input: naive CD8+ T cells sorted from blood. Receptors were obtained from a man in his thirties or forties in good health.

The DNA for the CDR3 is TGCAGCGTTATGCGACCGAACACCGGGGAGCTGTTTTTT. This translates into CSVMRPNTGELFF. J is TRBJ2-2 and V is TRBV29-1, with unresolved D. The CDR3 length is 13 residues. Deletions cut 5 bases from V and 0 bases from J, with 7 bases between. CDR1 SQVTM and CDR2 ANQGSEA come from the germline V gene.

The rearrangement uses TRBV14 and TRBJ2-5; D might be TRBD1 (5 bases). The CDR3 runs 16 residues. Germline lookup yields CDR1 SGHDN and CDR2 FVKESK. The V end was cut by 2 bases, the J end by 5 bases, with 18 bases between. The CDR3 is CASSQTRGSNGETQYF. The DNA for the CDR3 is TGTGCCAGCAGCCAAACAAGGGGCTCAAATGGGGAGACCCAGTACTTC.